These 3 T cell receptor beta chains were sequenced from one sample in a study of early T cells in non-severe SARS-CoV-2 infection. Using its own MiXCR run on the 5' RACE reads, TCRdb lists one record per CDR3 protein. The sample records 68,000 or so distinct CDR3 sequences, 9.5% to 15% being singletons. The source material was whole blood. All receptors come from an adult who was a healthcare worker with PCR-confirmed SARS-CoV-2 infection or an uninfected control (not recorded which).

V is TRBV3-1 and J is TRBJ2-1; D gene ambiguous. Trimming pared 0 bases from V and 2 bases from J, leaving 5 bases between. The germline V gene encodes CDR1 LGHDT and CDR2 YNNKEL (reference sequence). The CDR3 length is 14 residues. The CDR3 nucleotides read TGTGCCAGCAGCCAAGATCAGGCCTACAATGAGCAGTTCTTC. It codes for CASSQDQAYNEQFF.

This clonotype was seen more than once but under ten times. This chain uses TRBV7-3 with TRBJ2-3; 8 bases agree with TRBD2. Looked up from germline, CDR1 is SGHTA and CDR2 is FQGTGA. The length of the CDR3 is 16 residues. Unmatched junction bases numbered 4, after V lost 1 base and J lost 1 base. The CDR3 here is CASSLSPTSGTDTQYF. CDR3 DNA sequence: TGTGCCAGCAGCTTAAGCCCGACTAGCGGCACAGATACGCAGTATTTT.

A note on this clonotype: This may come from a read error, since a much larger clone is one base off. The V call is TRBV7-9, the J call TRBJ1-1; D is unclear. V lost 1 base and J 5 bases, leaving 11 bases between the germline ends. The CDR3 has 14 amino acids. Germline V gives CDR1 SEHNR, CDR2 FQNEAQ (reference sequence). CDR3 region: CASSLGAVQTEAFF. The CDR3 nucleotides read TGTGCCAGCAGCTTAGGGGCCGTGCAGACTGAAGCTTTCTTT. Full variable domain (rest looked up from reference TRBV7-9 and TRBJ1-1): DTGVSQNPRHKITKRGQNVTFRCDPISEHNRLYWYRQTLGQGPEFLTYFQNEAQLEKSRLLSDRFSAERPKGSFSTLEIQRTEQGDSAMYLCASSLGAVQTEAFFGQGTRLTVV.